The entry below describes one T cell receptor beta chain. Without the conserved terminal phenylalanine or tryptophan, this CDR3 likely stems from a read error. No cell sorting was done before RNA was extracted from the tissue. Chemotherapy-naive patients with new lung cancer underwent thoracic surgery in China, August–November 2014. The entry originates in a study of tumor and adjacent non-tumor tissue in lung cancer. Study-wide context: Stage I to III disease affected 10 men and 5 women aged roughly 31 to 85. About 4.17 million productive TCRbeta reads were obtained per sample on average.

Germline V gives CDR1 ENHRY, CDR2 SYGVKD. This CDR3 has 14 residues. Three rounds of nested PCR, following a modified ARM-PCR protocol, produced the TCRbeta library. One entry per CDR3 protein, called by TCRdb with MiXCR from the multiplex PCR reads. The sample has about 110,000 distinct CDR3 sequences, around 80% seen once; the top ten hold approximately 35%. This chain joins TRBV10-3 and TRBJ2-7; the D gene could be TRBD1 or TRBD2 (5 bases each). The sequence derives from an older woman with non-small cell lung cancer. The sequenced material came from lung tumor tissue. The chain's CDR3 is CAISERGRDDEQYS. In DNA, the CDR3 is TGTGCCATTAGTGAGCGAGGCCGGGACGACGAGCAGTACTCC.